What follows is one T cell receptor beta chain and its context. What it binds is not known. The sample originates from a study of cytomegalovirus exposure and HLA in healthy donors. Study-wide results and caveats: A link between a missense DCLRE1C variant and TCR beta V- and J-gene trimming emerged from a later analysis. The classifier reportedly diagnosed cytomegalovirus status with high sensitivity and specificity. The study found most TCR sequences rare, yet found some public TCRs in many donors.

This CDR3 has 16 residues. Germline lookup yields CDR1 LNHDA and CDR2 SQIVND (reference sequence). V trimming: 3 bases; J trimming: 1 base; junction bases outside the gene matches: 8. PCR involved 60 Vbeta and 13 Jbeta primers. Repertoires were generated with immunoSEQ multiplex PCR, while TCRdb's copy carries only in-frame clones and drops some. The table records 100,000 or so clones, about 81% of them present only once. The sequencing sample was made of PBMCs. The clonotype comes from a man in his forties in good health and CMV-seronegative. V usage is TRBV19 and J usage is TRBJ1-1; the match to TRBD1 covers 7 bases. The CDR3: CASSILTGIANTEAFF. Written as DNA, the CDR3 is TGTGCCAGTAGTATCCTGACAGGGATCGCGAACACTGAAGCTTTCTTT. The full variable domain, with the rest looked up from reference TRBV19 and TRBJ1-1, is DGGITQSPKYLFRKEGQNVTLSCEQNLNHDAMYWYRQDPGQGLRLIYYSQIVNDFQKGDIAEGYSVSREKKESFPLTVTSAQKNPTAFYLCASSILTGIANTEAFFGQGTRLTVV.